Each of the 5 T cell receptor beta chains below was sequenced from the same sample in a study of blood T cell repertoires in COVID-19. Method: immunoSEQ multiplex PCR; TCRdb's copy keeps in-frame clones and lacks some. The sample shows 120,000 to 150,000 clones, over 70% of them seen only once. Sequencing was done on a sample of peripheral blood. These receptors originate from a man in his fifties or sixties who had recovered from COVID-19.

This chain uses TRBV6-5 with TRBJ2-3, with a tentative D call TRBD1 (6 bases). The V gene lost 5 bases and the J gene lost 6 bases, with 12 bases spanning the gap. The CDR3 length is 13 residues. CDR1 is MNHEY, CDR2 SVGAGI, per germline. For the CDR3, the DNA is TGTGCCAGCAGTCGACAGGCTAGCGATACGCAGTATTTT. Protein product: CASSRQASDTQYF.

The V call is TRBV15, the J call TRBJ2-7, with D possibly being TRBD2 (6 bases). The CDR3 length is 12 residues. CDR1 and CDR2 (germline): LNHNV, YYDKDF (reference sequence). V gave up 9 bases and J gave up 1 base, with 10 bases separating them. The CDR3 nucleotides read TGTGCCACGGAGGGACGGTCCTACGAGCAGTACTTC. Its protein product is CATEGRSYEQYF.

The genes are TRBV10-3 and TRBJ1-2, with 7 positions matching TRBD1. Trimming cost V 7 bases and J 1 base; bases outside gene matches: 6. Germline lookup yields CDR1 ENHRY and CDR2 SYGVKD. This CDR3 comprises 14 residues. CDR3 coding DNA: TGTGCCATCACGCCGGGACAGCATAACTATGGCTACACCTTC. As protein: CAITPGQHNYGYTF.

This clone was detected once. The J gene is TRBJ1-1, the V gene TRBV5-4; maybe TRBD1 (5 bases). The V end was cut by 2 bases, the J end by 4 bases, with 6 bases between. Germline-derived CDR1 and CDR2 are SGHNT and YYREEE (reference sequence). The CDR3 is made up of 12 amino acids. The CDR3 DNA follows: TGTGCCAGCAGCTTCGGGGGCACTGAAGCTTTCTTT. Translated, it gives CASSFGGTEAFF.

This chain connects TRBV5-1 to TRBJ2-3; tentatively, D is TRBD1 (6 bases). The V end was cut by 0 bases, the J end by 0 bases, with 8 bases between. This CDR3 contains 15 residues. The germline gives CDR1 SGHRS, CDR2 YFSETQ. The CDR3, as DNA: TGCGCCAGCAGCTTGGACAGGGCTAGCACAGATACGCAGTATTTT. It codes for CASSLDRASTDTQYF.